These 12 T cell receptor beta chains came from one sample sequenced in a study of cytomegalovirus exposure and HLA in healthy donors. PCR used 60 Vbeta primers and 13 Jbeta primers. The protocol was immunoSEQ multiplex PCR, while the TCRdb copy is restricted to in-frame clones and leaves out a portion. Of 160,000 or so clones in the sample, roughly 65% were seen once. The sample taken for sequencing was PBMCs. Receptors originate from a man between 18 and 35 years old in good health and CMV-seropositive.

V gene TRBV4-1 combines with J gene TRBJ1-1; TRBD1 might be the D (5 bases). Germline V CDR1 and CDR2: MGHRA, YSYEKL. V was shortened by 0 bases and J by 0 bases, with 14 bases between the two germline ends. The CDR3 contains 17 residues. The DNA for the CDR3 is TGCGCCAGCAGCCAAGATAGGGGAAGGAACATGAACACTGAAGCTTTCTTT. This codes for CASSQDRGRNMNTEAFF.

V and J are TRBV9 and TRBJ2-6; 7 positions match TRBD1. Germline V gives CDR1 SGDLS, CDR2 YYNGEE. V lost 3 bases and J lost 1; bases outside the gene matches: 7. This CDR3 has 17 amino acids. DNA for the CDR3: TGTGCCAGCAGCGACCGACAGGGTTTGTCTGGGGCCAACGTCCTGACTTTC. This translates into CASSDRQGLSGANVLTF.

The J gene is TRBJ2-5, the V gene TRBV11-2, with D tentatively TRBD1 (6 bases). The length of the CDR3 is 15 residues. V was cut by 1 base and J by 4 bases, with 13 bases left in between. Germline loops: CDR1 SGHAT, CDR2 FQNNGV. The CDR3 loop is CASSLGGRAAETQYF. In DNA, the CDR3 is TGTGCCAGCAGCTTAGGGGGGCGGGCAGCAGAGACCCAGTACTTC.

The chain links TRBV7-2 to TRBJ2-5, with 8 bases that match TRBD1. V shed 3 bases and J 4 bases; nucleotides not matched to a gene: 4. The CDR3 is made up of 14 amino acids. CDR1 and CDR2 (germline): SGHTA, FQGNSA. CDR3 in amino acids: CASSLTGAVETQYF. The CDR3 DNA follows: TGTGCCAGCAGCTTGACAGGGGCGGTAGAGACCCAGTACTTC.

This clone was detected a few times. Other DNA sequences of this sample code for an identical CDR3. The chain carries TRBV15 and TRBJ2-3; D remains unclear. The CDR3 runs 12 residues. Trimming removed 0 bases from V and 6 bases from J, with 4 bases in between. Per germline, CDR1 LNHNV and CDR2 YYDKDF (reference sequence). CDR3 loop: CATSRDQDTQYF. CDR3 coding DNA: TGTGCCACCAGCAGAGATCAGGATACGCAGTATTTT.

The rearrangement links TRBV27 to TRBJ2-1; TRBD1 matches 10 bases. The CDR3 is 14 amino acids. V was clipped by 6 bases and J by 9 bases; unmatched bases: 8. Germline CDR1 MNHEY, CDR2 SMNVEV (reference sequence). The DNA for the CDR3 is TGTGCCAGCAGCCGACCGGACAGGGGGAGTGAGCAGTTCTTC. This encodes CASSRPDRGSEQFF.

V gene TRBV6-1 combines with J gene TRBJ1-6; the match to TRBD1 covers 8 bases. The junction had 2 bases not matched to a gene; V was cut back by 3 bases and J by 7 bases. CDR3 length: 14 amino acids. Germline V CDR1 and CDR2: MNHNS, SASEGT. DNA for the CDR3: TGTGCCAGCAGTGACGACAGGGGCAATTCACCCCTCCACTTT. This translates into CASSDDRGNSPLHF.

This chain links TRBV30 with TRBJ1-1; D is perhaps TRBD1 (5 bases). CDR3 size: 14 residues. Germline V gene sequence: CDR1 GTSNPN, CDR2 SVGIG (reference sequence). The germline V and J ends were trimmed by 0 bases and 4 bases, with 12 bases remaining between them. The CDR3 here is CAWSVPGGRTEAFF. Written as DNA, the CDR3 is TGTGCCTGGAGTGTACCGGGGGGTCGCACTGAAGCTTTCTTT.

This clone was detected only a few times. This sequence joins TRBV29-1 and TRBJ1-1; D possibly corresponds to TRBD1 (6 bases). V shed 4 bases and J shed 3 bases, with 18 bases lying between them. In germline, CDR1 is SQVTM, CDR2 ANQGSEA. The CDR3 spans 15 residues. This CDR3 is CSVAGARGGDTEAFF. Here the CDR3 DNA reads TGCAGCGTTGCGGGGGCCCGGGGGGGAGACACTGAAGCTTTCTTT. The full variable domain, rest sourced from reference TRBV29-1 and TRBJ1-1, is SAVISQKPSRDICQRGTSLTIQCQVDSQVTMMFWYRQQPGQSLTLIATANQGSEATYESGFVIDKFPISRPNLTFSTLTVSNMSPEDSSIYLCSVAGARGGDTEAFFGQGTRLTVV.

This rearrangement joins TRBV10-3 to TRBJ1-5; possible D gene TRBD1, 6 bases. The CDR3 runs 13 residues. The germline V and J ends were trimmed by 4 bases and 7 bases, with 11 bases remaining between them. In germline, CDR1 is ENHRY, CDR2 SYGVKD. In nucleotides, the CDR3 is TGTGCCATCAGTGGATCAGGGGAGCAGCCCCAGCATTTT. Translation: CAISGSGEQPQHF.

The rearrangement uses TRBV19 and TRBJ1-4; TRBD1 matches 8 bases. Germline assignment: CDR1 LNHDA and CDR2 SQIVND (reference sequence). V shed 7 bases and J 2 bases; nucleotides not matched to a gene: 6. This CDR3 region has 15 residues. The CDR3 spells CASMGRGLTNEKLFF. The CDR3 DNA sequence: TGTGCCAGTATGGGCAGGGGGCTTACTAATGAAAAACTGTTTTTT.

CDR3 in DNA: TGCGCCAGCAGCCAGCGGACAGGGCCAGATACGCAGTATTTT. Translating it yields CASSQRTGPDTQYF. The chain carries TRBV4-1 and TRBJ2-3; 8 positions agree with TRBD1. V was clipped by 3 bases and J by 4 bases; unmatched bases: 3. The CDR3 contains 14 residues. From germline, CDR1 is MGHRA and CDR2 YSYEKL.